The 27 T cell receptor beta chains presented below share a single source sample, sequenced in a study of T cell responses to AZD1222 COVID-19 vaccine. TCRdb's copy holds only in-frame clones and misses some; the assay was immunoSEQ multiplex PCR. The table shows roughly 180,000 clones, with 87% occurring only once. The sequencing used peripheral blood, collected on day 0 of MenACWY control vaccination. The receptor set was obtained from an adult in good health.

The chain employs TRBV4-1 and TRBJ1-1, with unresolved D. Germline V gene sequence: CDR1 MGHRA, CDR2 YSYEKL. The ends were cut back, 0 bases at V and 4 bases at J, with 9 bases in the middle. This CDR3 is built from 14 residues. The CDR3, as DNA: TGCGCCAGCAGCCAAGATAAGGAGGCCACTGAAGCTTTCTTT. Amino acid sequence: CASSQDKEATEAFF.

The chain is built from TRBV6-5 and TRBJ2-7; 9 bases map to TRBD1. From germline, CDR1 is MNHEY and CDR2 SVGAGI. Trimming cost V 10 bases and J 4 bases; bases outside gene matches: 8. There are 13 residues in the CDR3. The DNA of the CDR3 is TGTGCCACCGAGAGACAGGGGGGATACGAGCAGTACTTC. Its translation: CATERQGGYEQYF.

The CDR3 region has the DNA TGTGCCAGCAGTTCACCCCCGTGGGAGCAGTACTTC. The encoded protein is CASSSPPWEQYF. The rearrangement uses TRBV28 and TRBJ2-7, with D unresolved. The CDR3 runs 12 residues. Trimming pared 4 bases from V and 7 bases from J, leaving 11 bases between. Germline-derived CDR1 and CDR2 are MDHEN and SYDVKM.

DNA for the CDR3: TGTGCCAGCAGTTTATGGGGGGGGGCAACTAATGAAAAACTGTTTTTT. Amino acid sequence: CASSLWGGATNEKLFF. The rearrangement links TRBV28 to TRBJ1-4, with TRBD1 as a possible D gene (5 bases). Germline V gene data show CDR1 as MDHEN and CDR2 as SYDVKM. The V and J ends lost 0 bases and 0 bases respectively, with 8 bases between them. There are 16 residues in the CDR3. The variable domain in full, with the rest retrieved from reference TRBV28 and TRBJ1-4, is DVKVTQSSRYLVKRTGEKVFLECVQDMDHENMFWYRQDPGLGLRLIYFSYDVKMKEKGDIPEGYSVSREKKERFSLILESASTNQTSMYLCASSLWGGATNEKLFFGSGTQLSVL.

The genes are TRBV19 and TRBJ2-7; D is ambiguous. The CDR3 runs to 12 residues. Per the germline V gene, CDR1 is LNHDA and CDR2 is SQIVND (reference sequence). With 5 bases removed from V and 5 bases from J, the gap between germline ends came to 10 bases. CDR3 DNA: TGTGCCAGTAGTCCCCCGGGCGACGAGCAGTACTTC. This sequence encodes CASSPPGDEQYF. Full variable domain (outside the CDR3, taken from reference TRBV19 and TRBJ2-7): DGGITQSPKYLFRKEGQNVTLSCEQNLNHDAMYWYRQDPGQGLRLIYYSQIVNDFQKGDIAEGYSVSREKKESFPLTVTSAQKNPTAFYLCASSPPGDEQYFGPGTRLTVT.

A few counts support this clone. The rearrangement joins TRBV2 to TRBJ2-2; no firm D call. The CDR3 consists of 12 residues. Looked up from germline, CDR1 is SNHLY and CDR2 is FYNNEI. V lost 6 bases and J 1 base, leaving 3 bases between the germline ends. CDR3 in amino acids: CASRGNTGELFF. Here the CDR3 DNA reads TGTGCCAGCAGGGGGAACACCGGGGAGCTGTTTTTT.

This clone appeared once. The chain employs TRBV24-1 and TRBJ2-3, with a tentative D call TRBD2 (5 bases). Trimming pared 2 bases from V and 0 bases from J, leaving 14 bases between. Per germline, CDR1 KGHDR and CDR2 SFDVKD. The CDR3 has 17 amino acids. The DNA of the CDR3 is TGTGCCACCAGTGATTCCTGGGATAGCGTTAGCACAGATACGCAGTATTTT. This encodes CATSDSWDSVSTDTQYF.

The chain has TRBV3-1 (or the pseudogene TRBV3-2) and TRBJ1-5, with TRBD1 matching over 9 bases. The V gene end was trimmed by 7 bases and the J gene end by 4 bases; junction bases not matched to a gene: 2. Germline loops: CDR1 LGHDT, CDR2 YNNKEL (reference sequence). The CDR3 is 13 residues long. The CDR3 nucleotides read TGTGCCAGCAAAGGGACAGGGAATCAGCCCCAGCATTTT. It encodes CASKGTGNQPQHF.

This chain uses TRBV27 with TRBJ1-5; no firm D call. This CDR3 region has 14 residues. Germline CDR1 is MNHEY and CDR2 is SMNVEV (reference sequence). Trimming pared 5 bases from V and 5 bases from J, leaving 13 bases between. The chain's CDR3 is CASSPLDGDQPQHF. Written as DNA, the CDR3 is TGTGCCAGCAGTCCCCTGGACGGGGATCAGCCCCAGCATTTT.

The chain employs TRBV18 and TRBJ1-2; TRBD1 matches at 8 bases. The CDR3 runs to 14 residues. Looked up from germline, CDR1 is KGHSH and CDR2 is LQKENI. Trimming removed 5 bases from V and 0 bases from J; junction bases left unmatched: 2. CDR3 nucleotide sequence: TGTGCCAGCTCAGAACAGGGGGCTAACTATGGCTACACCTTC. This gives the protein CASSEQGANYGYTF. The complete variable domain, with remaining parts taken from reference TRBV18 and TRBJ1-2, reads NAGVMQNPRHLVRRRGQEARLRCSPMKGHSHVYWYRQLPEEGLKFMVYLQKENIIDESGMPKERFSAEFPKEGPSILRIQQVVRGDSAAYFCASSEQGANYGYTFGSGTRLTVV.

V and J are TRBV28 and TRBJ2-2; D remains unclear. V lost 7 bases and J lost 2, with 8 bases in between. The CDR3 covers 13 residues. Germline loops: CDR1 MDHEN, CDR2 SYDVKM. The CDR3 sequence: CASKPTNTGELFF. The CDR3 DNA reads as TGTGCCAGCAAGCCTACCAACACCGGGGAGCTGTTTTTT.

This clone was seen just once. V is TRBV7-2 and J is TRBJ1-1, with 10 nucleotides matching TRBD1. Looked up from germline, CDR1 is SGHTA and CDR2 is FQGNSA. The trim removed 4 bases at V and 1 base at J, leaving 3 bases unmatched. This CDR3 region has 15 residues. The CDR3 DNA sequence: TGTGCCAGCAGCTCCGGACAGGGGGGGAACACTGAAGCTTTCTTT. It yields the protein CASSSGQGGNTEAFF.

The rearrangement uses TRBV3-1 (or the pseudogene TRBV3-2) and TRBJ2-3; 9 bases are shared with TRBD1. V trimming: 3 bases; J trimming: 6 bases; junction bases outside the gene matches: 10. The CDR3 loop spans 16 amino acids. The germline gives CDR1 LGHDT, CDR2 YNNKEL (reference sequence). CDR3 in DNA: TGTGCCAGCAGCCACACCGGGACAGGGCGGTGGGATACGCAGTATTTT. Translated: CASSHTGTGRWDTQYF.

This rearrangement joins TRBV28 to TRBJ2-1; 10 bases match TRBD2. V lost 3 bases, J lost 5 bases, and 1 base stayed unmatched. This CDR3 has 14 residues. Germline loops: CDR1 MDHEN, CDR2 SYDVKM. CDR3 DNA sequence: TGTGCCAGCAGTTTTAGCGGGGGGAACAATGAGCAGTTCTTC. Amino acids: CASSFSGGNNEQFF.

The V gene is TRBV30, the J gene TRBJ2-1; the match to TRBD2 covers 11 bases. CDR1 and CDR2 (germline): GTSNPN, SVGIG (reference sequence). The trim removed 1 base at V and 3 bases at J, leaving 8 bases unmatched. This CDR3 has 17 residues. CDR3 loop: CAWSAGTSGGYYNEQFF. CDR3 DNA sequence: TGTGCCTGGAGTGCAGGGACTAGCGGCGGGTACTACAATGAGCAGTTCTTC.

J is TRBJ2-7 and V is TRBV11-1; TRBD1 matches 8 bases. The CDR3 has 14 residues. V trimming: 5 bases; J trimming: 4 bases; junction bases outside the gene matches: 7. Germline lookup yields CDR1 SGHAT and CDR2 FQDESV (reference sequence). CDR3 DNA sequence: TGTGCCAGCAGCGGAGGGACAGGTACTTACGAGCAGTACTTC. It specifies CASSGGTGTYEQYF.

The chain carries TRBV11-2 and TRBJ2-7, with D tentatively TRBD2 (5 bases). CDR3 size: 13 residues. Germline values: CDR1 SGHAT, CDR2 FQNNGV. Trimming cost V 5 bases and J 6 bases, with 14 bases left between them. The CDR3: CASSARQGSEQYF. DNA for the CDR3: TGTGCCAGCAGCGCGAGGCAAGGGAGCGAGCAGTACTTC.

In DNA form, the CDR3 reads TGTGCCAGCAGCCCGATAGCGGTCGGAAACTACGAGCAGTACTTC. It codes for CASSPIAVGNYEQYF. The gene calls are TRBV7-9 and TRBJ2-7; a weak D match, TRBD2 (6 bases). The CDR3 length is 15 residues. Trimming shortened V by 5 bases and J by 3 bases, and 17 bases separated the two germline ends. Germline values: CDR1 SEHNR, CDR2 FQNEAQ (reference sequence).

This chain joins TRBV7-8 and TRBJ1-1; 9 nucleotides line up with TRBD1. CDR1 and CDR2 (germline): SGHVS, FQNEAQ. Germline trimming cut 6 bases from V and 7 bases from J; bases unmatched to any gene: 6. This CDR3 contains 13 residues. CDR3 residues: CASSHRGQDEAFF. For the CDR3, the DNA is TGTGCCAGCAGTCACAGGGGGCAAGATGAAGCTTTCTTT.

This rearrangement joins TRBV28 to TRBJ1-5; D remains ambiguous. The CDR3 is made up of 14 amino acids. The germline V gene has CDR1 MDHEN and CDR2 SYDVKM. V dropped 8 bases and J dropped 2 bases, with 13 bases sitting between them. For the CDR3, the DNA is TGTGCCAGCCATGACCCCCCGGGCAATCAGCCCCAGCATTTT. Residues: CASHDPPGNQPQHF.

J is TRBJ2-6 and V is TRBV6-4, with D perhaps matching TRBD1 or TRBD2 (5 bases each). The CDR3 loop spans 16 amino acids. V lost 0 bases and J lost 0, with 6 bases in between. The germline CDR1 and CDR2 sequences are MRHNA and SNTAGT. This CDR3 is CASSDSRGSGANVLTF. In DNA, the CDR3 is TGTGCCAGCAGTGACTCGAGGGGCTCTGGGGCCAACGTCCTGACTTTC.

This clone was counted once. Germline and junction disagree at one end, which may indicate a read error. CDR3 nucleotides: TGTGCCAGCAGCTTGGCCGTTAGAGGTGGAAACAGTGAAGCTTTCTTT. Its translation: CASSLAVRGGNSEAFF. The chain joins TRBV5-5 to TRBJ1-1; D call uncertain. Germline values: CDR1 SGHKS, CDR2 YYEKEE (reference sequence). This CDR3 is 16 amino acids long.

V is TRBV7-2 and J is TRBJ1-5; D unclear. The CDR3 is 14 residues long. Germline V CDR1 and CDR2: SGHTA, FQGNSA. The V end lost 3 bases, the J end lost 6 bases, and 12 bases lay between the germline ends. CDR3 nucleotide sequence: TGTGCCAGCAGCTTGTCGGGCCTTTTTCAGCCCCAGCATTTT. Its translation is CASSLSGLFQPQHF.

The V call is TRBV5-6, the J call TRBJ1-5; D not resolved. Trimming removed 3 bases at V and 3 bases at J, with 7 bases between. Per germline, CDR1 SGHDT and CDR2 YYEEEE. The CDR3 is 13 amino acids. CDR3 coding DNA: TGTGCCAGCAGCTGGGGTCTCAATCAGCCCCAGCATTTT. Translating gives CASSWGLNQPQHF.

The rearrangement links TRBV9 to TRBJ1-3; TRBD1 matches at 8 bases. CDR3 length: 15 residues. With V trimmed by 0 bases and J by 4 bases, 3 bases remained unmatched. The germline V gene has CDR1 SGDLS and CDR2 YYNGEE. The CDR3 DNA sequence: TGTGCCAGCAGCGTAGGTGGACAGGGCGGAAACACCATATATTTT. This sequence encodes CASSVGGQGGNTIYF.

The V and J genes are TRBV11-2 and TRBJ1-4; possible D gene TRBD1, 6 bases. The CDR3 totals 15 residues. V lost 5 bases, J lost 3 bases, and 13 bases lay in between. The germline V gene encodes CDR1 SGHAT and CDR2 FQNNGV. DNA of the CDR3: TGTGCCAGCAGCCCTGACAGGATCGCTAATGAAAAACTGTTTTTT. Protein sequence: CASSPDRIANEKLFF.

The chain links TRBV5-1 to TRBJ2-1; 8 bases line up with TRBD2. The CDR3 consists of 15 residues. Germline-derived CDR1 and CDR2 are SGHRS and YFSETQ. The ends lost 9 bases at V and 0 bases at J; junction bases unmatched: 8. In nucleotides, the CDR3 is TGCGCCACCATGACTAGCGAGAGCTCCTACAATGAGCAGTTCTTC. This gives the protein CATMTSESSYNEQFF.